These 22 T cell receptor beta chains came from one sample sequenced in a study of beta chain features in type 1 diabetes. Whole-study results and caveats: A moderate, significant TCRB CDR3 shortening appeared in type 1 diabetes across four CD4+ subsets.

The authors reverse transcribed all of the isolated RNA, so sequencing captured expressed TCRB transcripts. Profiled with immunoSEQ multiplex PCR; TCRdb holds only in-frame clones, not every one. Found here are 150,000 to 200,000 clones, about 7.8% of them singletons; the top ten hold 0.94%. These receptors are not linked to any known antigen. The sequenced sample was central memory CD4+ T cells from blood. These receptor sequences come from a woman aged 40 to 50 with type 1 diabetes.

The chain links TRBV18 to TRBJ1-6; 9 positions match TRBD1. Germline CDR1 reads KGHSH; CDR2 reads LQKENI. Trimming at V came to 2 bases and at J to 10 bases, leaving 6 bases not matched to a gene. This CDR3 spans 15 amino acids. The CDR3 bases are TGTGCCAGCTCACCAAGAGGGGACAGGGAGTCACCCCTCCACTTT. Protein: CASSPRGDRESPLHF.

The chain is built from TRBV5-1 and TRBJ2-2, with D perhaps TRBD2 (6 bases). The CDR3 has 13 amino acids. Germline values: CDR1 SGHRS, CDR2 YFSETQ. Trimming stripped 2 bases from V and 6 bases from J, with 8 bases between. The CDR3: CASSFGGPGELFF. The CDR3 region has the DNA TGCGCCAGCAGCTTTGGAGGGCCCGGGGAGCTGTTTTTT.

The rearrangement uses TRBV28 and TRBJ1-4; D gene ambiguous. Trimming took off 3 bases at V and 8 bases at J, with 7 bases between the two ends. This CDR3 contains 12 residues. Germline-derived CDR1 and CDR2 are MDHEN and SYDVKM. The CDR3 spells CASSFQEEKLFF. The CDR3 DNA reads as TGTGCCAGCAGTTTTCAAGAGGAAAAACTGTTTTTT.

A few counts support this clone. This chain links TRBV10-3 with TRBJ2-1, with D possibly being TRBD1 (6 bases). In germline, CDR1 is ENHRY, CDR2 SYGVKD. Trimming took 3 bases from V and 5 from J, leaving 14 bases between them. This CDR3 contains 15 residues. This CDR3 reads CAISDLQGGDNEQFF. In DNA form, the CDR3 reads TGTGCCATCAGTGACTTACAGGGTGGGGACAATGAGCAGTTCTTC.

This clone turned up a few times. CDR3 in amino acids: CASSQDPQGAGDTQYF. CDR3 DNA sequence: TGCGCCAGCAGCCAAGACCCCCAGGGGGCTGGAGATACGCAGTATTTT. The rearrangement uses TRBV4-3 and TRBJ2-3, with 8 positions matching TRBD1. Losses at the gene ends were 0 bases for V and 5 bases for J; bases not matched to a gene: 7. Germline CDR1 LGHNA, CDR2 YSLEER. The CDR3 spans 16 residues.

This clone was detected ten times or more. The genes are TRBV5-1 and TRBJ2-5, with D unresolved. V lost 5 bases and J lost 2, with 13 bases in between. This CDR3 has 14 residues. Germline-derived CDR1 and CDR2 are SGHRS and YFSETQ. The CDR3 loop is CASRPIESQETQYF. The CDR3 nucleotides are TGCGCCAGCAGGCCGATAGAGAGTCAAGAGACCCAGTACTTC.

This clone came up a few times. The chain joins TRBV10-3 to TRBJ1-2; 7 bases match TRBD1. V was clipped by 3 bases and J by 4 bases; unmatched bases: 5. The CDR3 sequence is 14 residues long. Germline values: CDR1 ENHRY, CDR2 SYGVKD. The CDR3 nucleotides are TGTGCCATCAGTGACCAGGGGGTGAGCTATGGCTACACCTTC. This translates into CAISDQGVSYGYTF.

This chain connects TRBV27 to TRBJ1-2; no firm D call. The CDR3 has 14 amino acids. The V end was cut by 4 bases, the J end by 3 bases, with 12 bases between. Germline CDR1 reads MNHEY; CDR2 reads SMNVEV (reference sequence). The CDR3 region has the DNA TGTGCCAGCAGTTCGAATCCTAAGCACTATGGCTACACCTTC. Its protein product is CASSSNPKHYGYTF.

Only a few counts were recorded for this clone. The chain carries TRBV29-1 and TRBJ2-7; 9 bases fit TRBD2. CDR1 and CDR2 from the germline V gene are SQVTM and ANQGSEA. V gave up 3 bases and J gave up 6 bases; unmatched junction bases: 9. This CDR3 contains 14 residues. The CDR3 loop is CSVDRAGGGGEQYF. CDR3 bases: TGCAGCGTTGACAGAGCGGGAGGAGGTGGCGAGCAGTACTTC.

This clone was seen just once. This chain joins TRBV5-4 and TRBJ2-7; TRBD2 matches 9 bases. CDR1 SGHNT and CDR2 YYREEE come from the germline V gene (reference sequence). V lost 1 base and J lost 5; bases outside the gene matches: 7. This CDR3 has 15 amino acids. The chain's CDR3 is CASSLSSGSVHEQYF. DNA of the CDR3: TGTGCCAGCAGCTTGAGTAGCGGGAGTGTCCACGAGCAGTACTTC.

This clone has just a few counts. The chain links TRBV28 to TRBJ2-3; 9 nucleotides agree with TRBD2. CDR3 size: 18 residues. Germline CDR1 and CDR2: MDHEN and SYDVKM. The V and J ends lost 2 bases and 0 bases, in that order; junction bases with no gene match: 9. The CDR3 loop is CASSLGGGLAISTDTQYF. Here the CDR3 DNA reads TGTGCCAGCAGTTTAGGAGGCGGACTAGCGATCAGCACAGATACGCAGTATTTT.

The rearrangement links TRBV7-3 to TRBJ2-6, with D perhaps matching TRBD2 (5 bases). CDR1 is SGHTA, CDR2 FQGTGA, per germline. The CDR3 length is 18 residues. V lost 4 bases to trimming and J lost 0 bases, with 16 bases between them. The CDR3 coding sequence is TGTGCCAGCAGCTCCCCGGGCGGGTTCCGCTCTGGGGCCAACGTCCTGACTTTC. Translated, it gives CASSSPGGFRSGANVLTF. Full variable domain (remainder filled in from reference TRBV7-3 and TRBJ2-6): GAGVSQTPSNKVTEKGKYVELRCDPISGHTALYWYRQSLGQGPEFLIYFQGTGAADDSGLPNDRFFAVRPEGSVSTLKIQRTERGDSAVYLCASSSPGGFRSGANVLTFGAGSRLTVL.

Notes on this clone: The junction shows a germline mismatch at one end, possibly a read error. The V and J genes are TRBV5-4 and TRBJ2-5; 8 positions match TRBD1. The CDR3 contains 12 residues. Per germline, CDR1 SGHNT and CDR2 YYREEE (reference sequence). In nucleotides, the CDR3 is TGTGCCAGCAGCAAACTAGGACAGGGAACGAACTTC. This gives the protein CASSKLGQGTNF.

The V and J genes are TRBV5-6 and TRBJ2-5, with 8 positions matching TRBD2. Germline-derived CDR1 and CDR2 are SGHDT and YYEEEE. Trimming took 6 bases from V and 4 from J; bases not matched to a gene: 5. The CDR3 spans 13 residues. The CDR3 sequence: CASTGGPGETQYF. The CDR3 DNA follows: TGTGCCAGCACGGGGGGGCCGGGAGAGACCCAGTACTTC.

This rearrangement joins TRBV28 to TRBJ1-6, with 7 bases fitting TRBD1. Germline loops: CDR1 MDHEN, CDR2 SYDVKM. V shed 6 bases and J 2 bases; nucleotides not matched to a gene: 4. The CDR3 contains 15 residues. CDR3 coding DNA: TGTGCCAGCAGACCTGGGACAGCCTATAATTCACCCCTCCACTTT. Translating it yields CASRPGTAYNSPLHF. Using reference TRBV28 and TRBJ1-6 for the parts outside the CDR3, the full variable domain is DVKVTQSSRYLVKRTGEKVFLECVQDMDHENMFWYRQDPGLGLRLIYFSYDVKMKEKGDIPEGYSVSREKKERFSLILESASTNQTSMYLCASRPGTAYNSPLHFGNGTRLTVT.

V gene TRBV9 combines with J gene TRBJ1-1, with D tentatively TRBD1 (5 bases). The V and J ends lost 0 bases and 1 base respectively, with 10 bases between them. Germline CDR1 reads SGDLS; CDR2 reads YYNGEE. The CDR3 consists of 15 residues. Here the CDR3 DNA reads TGTGCCAGCAGCGTAGAGGGGTCGGGGAACACTGAAGCTTTCTTT. This translates into CASSVEGSGNTEAFF.

Note on this clone: A read error may produce the germline difference seen at one junction end. The gene calls are TRBV29-1 and TRBJ2-1; 9 bases line up with TRBD1. Germline assignment: CDR1 SQVTM and CDR2 ANQGSEA. The length of the CDR3 is 15 residues. CDR3 sequence (DNA): TGCAGCCTAACCTCGGACAGGGGAATTTACAGTGAGCAGTTCTTC. Translated, it gives CSLTSDRGIYSEQFF.

This clone was seen a handful of times. The rearrangement links TRBV4-3 to TRBJ1-4, with D uncertain. With 1 base removed from V and 0 bases from J, the gap between germline ends came to 12 bases. The germline gives CDR1 LGHNA, CDR2 YSLEER. The CDR3 is 17 amino acids. For the CDR3, the DNA is TGCGCCAGCAGCCAAGGGGCAGGCCTCGCAACTAATGAAAAACTGTTTTTT. Its protein product is CASSQGAGLATNEKLFF.

This chain links TRBV7-8 with TRBJ2-7, with TRBD2 matching 10 bases. With 2 bases clipped from V and 3 bases from J, the junction kept 1 base outside the gene matches. The CDR3 loop spans 14 amino acids. In germline, CDR1 is SGHVS, CDR2 FQNEAQ. The CDR3 DNA follows: TGTGCCAGCAGCTTAAGCGGGAGGGACTACGAGCAGTACTTC. Encoded protein: CASSLSGRDYEQYF.

This clone was observed many times. This rearrangement joins TRBV27 to TRBJ2-5, with unresolved D. The CDR3 length is 13 residues. CDR1 MNHEY and CDR2 SMNVEV come from the germline V gene (reference sequence). V was clipped by 3 bases and J by 3 bases, with 8 bases between them. The CDR3 protein is CASSFTVEETQYF. The CDR3 DNA follows: TGTGCCAGCAGTTTTACAGTCGAAGAGACCCAGTACTTC.

J is TRBJ2-2 and V is TRBV9; possibly TRBD2 for D (7 bases). Germline-derived CDR1 and CDR2 are SGDLS and YYNGEE. The CDR3 has 13 amino acids. The V end was cut by 4 bases, the J end by 6 bases, with 10 bases between. CDR3 sequence (DNA): TGTGCCAGCAGCCGCGGGGGCTCCGGGGAGCTGTTTTTT. Protein sequence: CASSRGGSGELFF.

The V and J genes are TRBV7-2 and TRBJ1-6, with a weak D call TRBD1 (5 bases). CDR1 and CDR2 (germline): SGHTA, FQGNSA. The CDR3 totals 14 residues. Trimming cost V 3 bases and J 7 bases, with 10 bases left between them. This CDR3 reads CASSFGARNSPLHF. CDR3 nucleotides: TGTGCCAGCAGCTTTGGGGCGCGGAATTCACCCCTCCACTTT.